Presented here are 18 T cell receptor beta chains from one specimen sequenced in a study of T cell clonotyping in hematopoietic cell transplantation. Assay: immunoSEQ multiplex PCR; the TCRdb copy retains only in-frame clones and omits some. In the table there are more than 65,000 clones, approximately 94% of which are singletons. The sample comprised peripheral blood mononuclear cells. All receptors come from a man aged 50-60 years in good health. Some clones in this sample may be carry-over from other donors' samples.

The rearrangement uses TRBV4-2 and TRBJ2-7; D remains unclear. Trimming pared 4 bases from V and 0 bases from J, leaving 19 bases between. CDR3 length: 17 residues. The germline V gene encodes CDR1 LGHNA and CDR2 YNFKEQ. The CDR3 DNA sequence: TGTGCCAGCAGCCCCCCGTTTAACTCACACAACTCCTACGAGCAGTACTTC. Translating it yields CASSPPFNSHNSYEQYF.

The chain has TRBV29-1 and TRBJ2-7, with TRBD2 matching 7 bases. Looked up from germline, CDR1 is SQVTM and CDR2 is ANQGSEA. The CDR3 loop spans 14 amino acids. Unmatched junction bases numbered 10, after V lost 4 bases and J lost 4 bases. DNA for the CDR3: TGCAGCGTTGTGGAGACTAGCAGAATATACGAGCAGTACTTC. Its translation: CSVVETSRIYEQYF.

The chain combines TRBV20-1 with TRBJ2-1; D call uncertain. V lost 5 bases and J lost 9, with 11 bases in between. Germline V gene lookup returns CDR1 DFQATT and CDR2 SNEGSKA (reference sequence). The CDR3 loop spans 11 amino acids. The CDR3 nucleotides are TGCAGTGCTTACTTAGTATCTGAGCAGTTCTTC. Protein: CSAYLVSEQFF.

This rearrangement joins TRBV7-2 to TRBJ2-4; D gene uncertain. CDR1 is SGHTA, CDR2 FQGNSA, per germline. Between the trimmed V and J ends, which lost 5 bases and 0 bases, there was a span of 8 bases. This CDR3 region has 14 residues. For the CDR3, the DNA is TGTGCCAGCAGCCCCACCGAAGCCAAAAACATTCAGTACTTC. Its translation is CASSPTEAKNIQYF.

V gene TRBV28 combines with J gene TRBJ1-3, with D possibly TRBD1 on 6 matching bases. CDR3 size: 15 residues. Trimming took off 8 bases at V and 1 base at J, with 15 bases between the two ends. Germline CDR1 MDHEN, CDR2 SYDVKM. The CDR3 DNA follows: TGTGCCAGCGTTCCCGGGACACCGTCTGGAAACACCATATATTTT. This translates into CASVPGTPSGNTIYF.

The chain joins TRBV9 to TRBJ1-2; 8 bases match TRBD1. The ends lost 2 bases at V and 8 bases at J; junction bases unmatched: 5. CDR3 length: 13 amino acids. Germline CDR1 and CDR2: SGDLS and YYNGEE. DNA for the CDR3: TGTGCCAGCAGCGTGCGACAGGGGAGGGGCTACACCTTC. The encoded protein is CASSVRQGRGYTF.

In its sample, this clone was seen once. CDR3 bases: TGTGCCACCAGAAGGGGCACTGAAGCTTTCTTT. It encodes CATRRGTEAFF. V gene TRBV6-5 combines with J gene TRBJ1-1; tentative D call: TRBD1 (5 bases). The V gene lost 10 bases and the J gene lost 4 bases, with 10 bases spanning the gap. The CDR3 has 11 residues. The V gene's germline CDR1 is MNHEY and CDR2 SVGAGI.

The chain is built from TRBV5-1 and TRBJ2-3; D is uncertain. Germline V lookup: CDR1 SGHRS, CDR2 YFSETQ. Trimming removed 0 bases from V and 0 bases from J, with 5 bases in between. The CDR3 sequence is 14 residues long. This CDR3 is CASSLGDSTDTQYF. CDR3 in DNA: TGCGCCAGCAGCTTGGGAGACAGCACAGATACGCAGTATTTT. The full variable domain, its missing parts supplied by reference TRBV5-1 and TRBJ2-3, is KAGVTQTPRYLIKTRGQQVTLSCSPISGHRSVSWYQQTPGQGLQFLFEYFSETQRNKGNFPGRFSGRQFSNSRSEMNVSTLELGDSALYLCASSLGDSTDTQYFGPGTRLTVL.

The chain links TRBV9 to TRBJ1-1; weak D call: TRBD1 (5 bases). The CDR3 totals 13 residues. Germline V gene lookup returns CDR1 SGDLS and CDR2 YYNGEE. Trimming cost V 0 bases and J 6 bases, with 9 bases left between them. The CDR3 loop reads CASSVGGAAEAFF. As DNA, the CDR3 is TGTGCCAGCAGCGTAGGGGGCGCGGCTGAAGCTTTCTTT. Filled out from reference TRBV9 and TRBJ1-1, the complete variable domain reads DSGVTQTPKHLITATGQRVTLRCSPRSGDLSVYWYQQSLDQGLQFLIQYYNGEERAKGNILERFSAQQFPDLHSELNLSSLELGDSALYFCASSVGGAAEAFFGQGTRLTVV.

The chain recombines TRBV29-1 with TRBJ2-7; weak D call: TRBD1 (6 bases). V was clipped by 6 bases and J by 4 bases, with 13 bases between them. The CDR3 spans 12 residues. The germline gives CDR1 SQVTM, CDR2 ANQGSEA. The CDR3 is CSVFDDRYEQYF. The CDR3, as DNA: TGCAGCGTCTTCGACGACAGGTACGAGCAGTACTTC.

CDR3 in DNA: TGCAGTGTAGGACCCCAGTACTTC. This sequence encodes CSVGPQYF. J is TRBJ2-5 and V is TRBV20-1; D unresolved. Per germline, CDR1 DFQATT and CDR2 SNEGSKA (reference sequence). Trimming left V 7 bases short and J 9 bases short, with 6 bases between. The CDR3 consists of 8 residues.

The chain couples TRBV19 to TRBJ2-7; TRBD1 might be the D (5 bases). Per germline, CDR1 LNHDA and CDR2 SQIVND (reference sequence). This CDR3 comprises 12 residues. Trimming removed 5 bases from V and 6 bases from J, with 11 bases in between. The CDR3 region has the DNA TGTGCCAGTAGTGCCCACAGGACCGAGCAGTACTTC. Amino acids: CASSAHRTEQYF.

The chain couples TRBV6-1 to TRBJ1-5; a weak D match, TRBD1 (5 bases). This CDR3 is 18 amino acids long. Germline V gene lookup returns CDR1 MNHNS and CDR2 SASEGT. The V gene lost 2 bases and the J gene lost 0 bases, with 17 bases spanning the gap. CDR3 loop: CASSEIHRSGRSNQPQHF. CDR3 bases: TGTGCCAGCAGTGAAATCCACCGGTCGGGGCGTAGCAATCAGCCCCAGCATTTT.

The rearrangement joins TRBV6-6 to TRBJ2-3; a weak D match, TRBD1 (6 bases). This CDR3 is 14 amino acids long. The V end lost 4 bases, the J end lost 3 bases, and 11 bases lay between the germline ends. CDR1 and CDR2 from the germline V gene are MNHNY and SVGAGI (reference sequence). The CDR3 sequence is CASSLGQTTDTQYF. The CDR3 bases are TGTGCCAGCAGTTTAGGACAGACGACAGATACGCAGTATTTT.

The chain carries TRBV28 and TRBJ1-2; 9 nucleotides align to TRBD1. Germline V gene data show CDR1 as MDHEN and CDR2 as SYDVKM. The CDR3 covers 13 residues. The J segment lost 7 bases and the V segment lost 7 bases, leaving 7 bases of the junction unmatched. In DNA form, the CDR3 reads TGTGCCAGCATCCCACAGGGGGCGAGTGGCTACACCTTC. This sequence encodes CASIPQGASGYTF.

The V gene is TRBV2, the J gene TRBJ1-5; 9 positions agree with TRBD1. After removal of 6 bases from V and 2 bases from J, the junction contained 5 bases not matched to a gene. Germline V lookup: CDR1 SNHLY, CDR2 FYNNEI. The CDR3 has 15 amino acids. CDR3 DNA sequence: TGTGCCAGCAGCTTTAGACAGGGGGGCAATCAGCCCCAGCATTTT. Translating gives CASSFRQGGNQPQHF.

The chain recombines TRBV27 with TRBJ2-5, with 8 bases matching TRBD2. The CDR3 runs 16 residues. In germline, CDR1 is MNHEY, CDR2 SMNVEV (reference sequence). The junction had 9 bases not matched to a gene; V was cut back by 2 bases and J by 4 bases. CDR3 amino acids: CASSLISGERGETQYF. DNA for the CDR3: TGTGCCAGCAGTTTAATTAGCGGGGAGCGGGGAGAGACCCAGTACTTC.

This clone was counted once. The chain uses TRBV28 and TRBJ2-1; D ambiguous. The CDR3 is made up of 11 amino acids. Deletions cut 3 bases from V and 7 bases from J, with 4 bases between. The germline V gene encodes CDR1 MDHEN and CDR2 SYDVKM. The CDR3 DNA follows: TGTGCCAGCAGTTTGCTAAATGAGCAGTTCTTC. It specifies CASSLLNEQFF. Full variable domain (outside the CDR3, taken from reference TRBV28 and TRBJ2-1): DVKVTQSSRYLVKRTGEKVFLECVQDMDHENMFWYRQDPGLGLRLIYFSYDVKMKEKGDIPEGYSVSREKKERFSLILESASTNQTSMYLCASSLLNEQFFGPGTRLTVL.